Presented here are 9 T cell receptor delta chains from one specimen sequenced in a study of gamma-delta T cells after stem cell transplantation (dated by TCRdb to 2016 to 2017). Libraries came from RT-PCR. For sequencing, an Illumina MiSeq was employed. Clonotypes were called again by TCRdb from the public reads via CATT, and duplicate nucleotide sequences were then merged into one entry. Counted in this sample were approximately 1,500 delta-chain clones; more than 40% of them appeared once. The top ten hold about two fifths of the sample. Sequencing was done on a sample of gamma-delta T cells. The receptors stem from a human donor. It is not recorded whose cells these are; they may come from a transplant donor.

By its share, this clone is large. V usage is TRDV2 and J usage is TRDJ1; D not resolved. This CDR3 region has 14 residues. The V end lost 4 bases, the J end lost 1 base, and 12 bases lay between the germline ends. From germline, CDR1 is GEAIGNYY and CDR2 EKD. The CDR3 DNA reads TGTGCCTGTGATGAGCTGTGGACCACCGATAAACTCATCTTT. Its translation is CACDELWTTDKLIF.

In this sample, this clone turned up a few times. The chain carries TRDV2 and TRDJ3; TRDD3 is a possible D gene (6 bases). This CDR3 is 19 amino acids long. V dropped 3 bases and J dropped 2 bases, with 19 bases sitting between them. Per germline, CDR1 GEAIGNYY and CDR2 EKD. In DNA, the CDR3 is TGTGCCTGTGACCGGACGGGGGGGACCCTAGCCTGGGACACCCGACAGATGTTTTTC. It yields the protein CACDRTGGTLAWDTRQMFF.

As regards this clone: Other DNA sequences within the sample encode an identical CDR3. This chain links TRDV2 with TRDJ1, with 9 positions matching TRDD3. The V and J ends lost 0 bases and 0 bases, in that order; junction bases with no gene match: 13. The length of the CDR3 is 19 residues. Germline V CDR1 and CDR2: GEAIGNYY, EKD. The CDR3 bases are TGTGCCTGTGACACCGTTAAGTTACTGGGGGAGACGTACACCGATAAACTCATCTTT. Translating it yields CACDTVKLLGETYTDKLIF.

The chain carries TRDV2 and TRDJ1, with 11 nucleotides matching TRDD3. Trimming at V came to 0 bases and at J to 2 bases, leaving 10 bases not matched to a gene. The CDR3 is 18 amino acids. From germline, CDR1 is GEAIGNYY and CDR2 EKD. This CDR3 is CACDTLLGDTTKTDKLIF. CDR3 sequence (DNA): TGTGCCTGTGACACCCTCCTGGGGGATACTACGAAGACCGATAAACTCATCTTT.

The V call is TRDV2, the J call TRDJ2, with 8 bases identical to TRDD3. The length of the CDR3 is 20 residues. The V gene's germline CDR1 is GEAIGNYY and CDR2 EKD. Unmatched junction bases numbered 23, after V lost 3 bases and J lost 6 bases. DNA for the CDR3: TGTGCCTGTGACCCAGTGGGGAACAGGGATACGCGAGGTGTATCAGCACAACTCTTCTTT. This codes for CACDPVGNRDTRGVSAQLFF.

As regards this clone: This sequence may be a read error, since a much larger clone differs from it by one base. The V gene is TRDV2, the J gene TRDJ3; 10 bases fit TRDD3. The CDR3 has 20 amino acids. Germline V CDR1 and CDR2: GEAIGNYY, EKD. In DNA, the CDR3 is TGTGCCTGTGACACCGGCGGTGGGGGATACCATCCCTGGGACACCCGACAGGTGTTTTTC. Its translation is CACDTGGGGYHPWDTRQVFF.

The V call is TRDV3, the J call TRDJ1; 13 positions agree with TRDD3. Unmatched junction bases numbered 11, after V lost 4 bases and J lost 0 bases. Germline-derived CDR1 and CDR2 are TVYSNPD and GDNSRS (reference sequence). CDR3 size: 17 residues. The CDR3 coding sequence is TGTGCCTGTGACTTCCTACTGGGGGATACGAACACCGATAAACTCATCTTT. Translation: CACDFLLGDTNTDKLIF.

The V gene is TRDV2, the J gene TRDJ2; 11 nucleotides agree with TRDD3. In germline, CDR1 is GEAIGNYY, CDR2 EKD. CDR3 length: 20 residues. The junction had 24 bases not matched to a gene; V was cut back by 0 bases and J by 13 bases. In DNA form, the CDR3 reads TGTGCCTGTGACACCGTGGTAATGGGGGATACGCAAGCTTTTACAGCCCCACTCTTCTTT. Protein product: CACDTVVMGDTQAFTAPLFF.

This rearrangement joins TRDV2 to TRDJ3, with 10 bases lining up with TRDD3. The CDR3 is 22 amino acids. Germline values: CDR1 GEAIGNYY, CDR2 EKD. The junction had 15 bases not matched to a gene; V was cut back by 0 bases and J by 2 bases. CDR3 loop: CACDTGDWGITNGAWDTRQMFF. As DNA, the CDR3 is TGTGCCTGTGACACCGGAGACTGGGGGATCACTAACGGGGCCTGGGACACCCGACAGATGTTTTTC.